This TCR beta chain was observed in a study of T cell changes during pregnancy in multiple sclerosis. The germline gives CDR1 MNHNS, CDR2 SASEGT. The CDR3 is made up of 15 amino acids. V was pared by 6 bases and J by 5 bases, with 12 bases of the junction left unmatched. Sequencing used immunoSEQ multiplex PCR; TCRdb keeps in-frame clones, though not all of them. The data show about 100,000 clones, more than 85% seen once. Sequenced material: peripheral blood, taken after pregnancy. This TCR came from a female donor with multiple sclerosis, enrolled in a pregnancy study. The gene calls are TRBV6-1 and TRBJ2-7, with 8 nucleotides matching TRBD2. As DNA, the CDR3 is TGTGCCAGCAGCTTTAAAATAGCGGGGAACGACGAGCAGTACTTC. Translated, it gives CASSFKIAGNDEQYF.